Here is one TCR beta chain with its context. Clones were sequenced by immunoSEQ multiplex PCR, and TCRdb holds only the in-frame ones, with some missing. The data contain about 200,000 clones, around 80% of them seen just once; the ten biggest clones take up about 5.5%. The data stem from a study of blood T cell repertoires in COVID-19. The wider study: There were acute and convalescent COVID-19 samples, and they came from the United States, Italy and Spain.

Sequenced sample: peripheral blood. This clonotype was obtained from a woman in her seventies with acute or convalescent COVID-19.

The CDR3 region has the DNA TGCAGCGCTGCTGACTCCATTGCTCTGTATTTT. Protein product: CSAADSIALYF. V usage is TRBV29-1 and J usage is TRBJ2-3; D gene uncertain. The V end was cut by 7 bases, the J end by 14 bases, with 19 bases between. The CDR3 sequence is 11 residues long. Germline CDR1 reads SQVTM; CDR2 reads ANQGSEA.